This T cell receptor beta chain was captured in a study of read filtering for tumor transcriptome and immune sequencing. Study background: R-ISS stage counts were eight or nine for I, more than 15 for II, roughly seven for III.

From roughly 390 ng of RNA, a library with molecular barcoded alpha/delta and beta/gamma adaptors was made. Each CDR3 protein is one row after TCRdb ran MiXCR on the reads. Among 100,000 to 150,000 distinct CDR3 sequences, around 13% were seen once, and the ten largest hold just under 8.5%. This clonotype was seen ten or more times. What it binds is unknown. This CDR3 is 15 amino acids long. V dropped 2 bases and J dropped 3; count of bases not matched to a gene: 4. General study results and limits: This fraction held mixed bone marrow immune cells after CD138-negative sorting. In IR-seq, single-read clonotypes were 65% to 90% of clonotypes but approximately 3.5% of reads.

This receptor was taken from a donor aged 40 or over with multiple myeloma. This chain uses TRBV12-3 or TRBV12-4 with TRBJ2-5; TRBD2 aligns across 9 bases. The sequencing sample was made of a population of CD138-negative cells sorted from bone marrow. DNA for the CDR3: TGTGCCAGCAGTTTAAGACTAGCGGAAAAAGAGACCCAGTACTTC. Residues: CASSLRLAEKETQYF.